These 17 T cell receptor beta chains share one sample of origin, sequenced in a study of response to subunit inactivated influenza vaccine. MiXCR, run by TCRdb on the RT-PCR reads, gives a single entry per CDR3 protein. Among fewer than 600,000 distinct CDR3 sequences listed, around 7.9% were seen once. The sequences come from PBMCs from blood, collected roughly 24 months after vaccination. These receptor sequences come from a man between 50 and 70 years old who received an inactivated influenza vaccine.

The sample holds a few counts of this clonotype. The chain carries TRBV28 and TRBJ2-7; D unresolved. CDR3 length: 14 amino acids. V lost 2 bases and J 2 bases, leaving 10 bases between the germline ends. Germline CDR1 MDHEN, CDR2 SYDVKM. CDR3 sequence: CASSLGIGPYEQYF. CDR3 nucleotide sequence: TGTGCCAGCAGTTTAGGTATAGGCCCCTACGAGCAGTACTTC.

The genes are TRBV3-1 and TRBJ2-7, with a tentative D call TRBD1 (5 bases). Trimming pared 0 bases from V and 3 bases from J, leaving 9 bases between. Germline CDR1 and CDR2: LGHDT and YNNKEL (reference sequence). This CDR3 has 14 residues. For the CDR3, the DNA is TGTGCCAGCAGCCAAGATGCAGGGAACTACGAGCAGTACTTC. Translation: CASSQDAGNYEQYF.

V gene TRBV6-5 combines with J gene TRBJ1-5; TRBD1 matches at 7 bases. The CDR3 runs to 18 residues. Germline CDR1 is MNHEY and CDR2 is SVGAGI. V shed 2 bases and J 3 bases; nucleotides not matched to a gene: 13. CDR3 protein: CASSYTYAGTEPNQPQHF. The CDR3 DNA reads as TGTGCCAGCAGTTACACCTACGCCGGGACAGAACCCAATCAGCCCCAGCATTTT.

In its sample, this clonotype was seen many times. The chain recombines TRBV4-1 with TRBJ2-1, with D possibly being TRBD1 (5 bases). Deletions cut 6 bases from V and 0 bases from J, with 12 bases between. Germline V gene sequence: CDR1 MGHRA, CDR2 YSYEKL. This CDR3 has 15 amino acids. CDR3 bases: TGCGCCAGCAGTATGGGGCAGAGCTCCTACAATGAGCAGTTCTTC. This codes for CASSMGQSSYNEQFF.

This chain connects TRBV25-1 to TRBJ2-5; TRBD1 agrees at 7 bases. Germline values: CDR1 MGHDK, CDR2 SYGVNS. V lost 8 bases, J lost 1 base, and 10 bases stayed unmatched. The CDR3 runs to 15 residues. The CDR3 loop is CASPSTGLFQETQYF. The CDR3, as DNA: TGTGCCAGCCCATCGACAGGGCTGTTCCAAGAGACCCAGTACTTC.

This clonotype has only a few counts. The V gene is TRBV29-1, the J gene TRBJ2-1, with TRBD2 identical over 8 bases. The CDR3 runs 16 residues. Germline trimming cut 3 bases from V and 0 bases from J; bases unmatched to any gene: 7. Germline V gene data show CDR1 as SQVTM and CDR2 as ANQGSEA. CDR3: CSVDDLSGSSYNEQFF. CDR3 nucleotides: TGCAGCGTTGATGATCTCAGCGGGAGCTCCTACAATGAGCAGTTCTTC.

The CDR3 is CASSLWVVGGPNTGELFF. The CDR3 nucleotides are TGTGCCAGCAGCTTATGGGTAGTTGGCGGGCCCAACACCGGGGAGCTGTTTTTT. V and J are TRBV11-2 and TRBJ2-2, with D maybe TRBD2 (5 bases). Per the germline V gene, CDR1 is SGHAT and CDR2 is FQNNGV. Trimming stripped 2 bases from V and 2 bases from J, with 18 bases between. CDR3 size: 18 residues.

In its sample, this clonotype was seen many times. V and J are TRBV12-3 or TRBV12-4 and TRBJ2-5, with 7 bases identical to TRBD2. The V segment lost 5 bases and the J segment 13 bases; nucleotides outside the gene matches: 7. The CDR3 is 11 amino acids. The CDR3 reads CASSPGLEWYF. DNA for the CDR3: TGTGCCAGCAGTCCCGGACTAGAGTGGTACTTC.

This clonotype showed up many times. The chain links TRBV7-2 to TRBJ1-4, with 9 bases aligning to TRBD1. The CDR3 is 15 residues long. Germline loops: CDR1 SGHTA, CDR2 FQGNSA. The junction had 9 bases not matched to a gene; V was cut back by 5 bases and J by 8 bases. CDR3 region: CASSASGTGREKLFF. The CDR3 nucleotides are TGTGCCAGCAGCGCCTCCGGGACAGGGAGGGAAAAACTGTTTTTT.

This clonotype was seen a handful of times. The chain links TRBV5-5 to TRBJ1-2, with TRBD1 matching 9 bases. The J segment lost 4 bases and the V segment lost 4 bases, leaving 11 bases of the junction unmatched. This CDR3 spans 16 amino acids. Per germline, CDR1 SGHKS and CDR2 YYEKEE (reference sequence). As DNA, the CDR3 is TGTGCCAGCAGCCAACCCCTGACAGGGGGGGCCTATGGCTACACCTTC. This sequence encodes CASSQPLTGGAYGYTF.

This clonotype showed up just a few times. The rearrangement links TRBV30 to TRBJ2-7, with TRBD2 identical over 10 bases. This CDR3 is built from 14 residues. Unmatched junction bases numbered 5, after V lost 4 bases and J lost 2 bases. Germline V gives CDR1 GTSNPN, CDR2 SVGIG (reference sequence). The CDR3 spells CAWIAGGSPYEQYF. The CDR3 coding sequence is TGTGCCTGGATAGCGGGAGGATCCCCCTACGAGCAGTACTTC.

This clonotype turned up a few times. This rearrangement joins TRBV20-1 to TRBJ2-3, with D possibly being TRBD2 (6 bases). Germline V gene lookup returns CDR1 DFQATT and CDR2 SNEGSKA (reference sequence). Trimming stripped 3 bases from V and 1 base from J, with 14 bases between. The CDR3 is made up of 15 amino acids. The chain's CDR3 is CSASTREKGTDTQYF. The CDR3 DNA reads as TGCAGTGCTAGCACTCGGGAGAAGGGCACAGATACGCAGTATTTT.

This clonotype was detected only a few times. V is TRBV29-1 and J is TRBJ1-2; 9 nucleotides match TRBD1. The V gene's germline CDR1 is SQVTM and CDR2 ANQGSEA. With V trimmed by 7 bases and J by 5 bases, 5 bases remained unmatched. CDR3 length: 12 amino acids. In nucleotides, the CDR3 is TGCAGCGCGCCACAGGGGGCGTATGGCTACACCTTC. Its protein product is CSAPQGAYGYTF.

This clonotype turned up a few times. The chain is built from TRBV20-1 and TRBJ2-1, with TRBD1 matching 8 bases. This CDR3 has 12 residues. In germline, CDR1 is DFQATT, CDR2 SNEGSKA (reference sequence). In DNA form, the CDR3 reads TGCAATTGCAGGGGGCAGTTGAATGAGCAGTTCTTC. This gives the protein CNCRGQLNEQFF.

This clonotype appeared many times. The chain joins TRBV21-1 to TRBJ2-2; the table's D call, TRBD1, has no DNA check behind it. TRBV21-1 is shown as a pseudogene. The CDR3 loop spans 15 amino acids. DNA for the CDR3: TGTGCCAGCAGAGAACCGGGAAAAGAAGGCGGGGAGCTGTTTTTT. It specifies CASREPGKEGGELFF.

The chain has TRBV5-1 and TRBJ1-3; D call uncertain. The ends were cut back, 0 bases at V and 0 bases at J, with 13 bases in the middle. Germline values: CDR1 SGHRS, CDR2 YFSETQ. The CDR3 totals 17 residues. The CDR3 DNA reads TGCGCCAGCAGCTTGGGGGCGTCTAGGGCCTCTGGAAACACCATATATTTT. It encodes CASSLGASRASGNTIYF.

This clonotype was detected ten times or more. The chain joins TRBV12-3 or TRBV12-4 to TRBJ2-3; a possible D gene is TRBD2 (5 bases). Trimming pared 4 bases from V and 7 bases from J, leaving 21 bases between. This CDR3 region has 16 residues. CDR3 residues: CASSSKAAFFTYTQYF. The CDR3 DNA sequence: TGTGCCAGCAGTTCCAAAGCGGCCTTCTTTACCTATACGCAGTATTTT.